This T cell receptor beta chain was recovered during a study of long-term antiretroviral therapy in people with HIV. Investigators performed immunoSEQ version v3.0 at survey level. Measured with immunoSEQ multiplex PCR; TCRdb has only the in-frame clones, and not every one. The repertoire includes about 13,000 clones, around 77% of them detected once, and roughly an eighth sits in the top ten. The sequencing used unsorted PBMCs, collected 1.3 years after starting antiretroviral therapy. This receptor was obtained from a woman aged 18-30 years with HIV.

The CDR3 sequence is CAWSPRGKLFEQYF. The CDR3 region has the DNA TGTGCCTGGAGTCCCCGGGGCAAACTTTTTGAGCAGTACTTC. The chain carries TRBV30 and TRBJ2-7; tentatively, D is TRBD1 or TRBD2 (5 bases each). Germline assignment: CDR1 GTSNPN and CDR2 SVGIG (reference sequence). This CDR3 comprises 14 residues. The V end was cut by 2 bases, the J end by 7 bases, with 18 bases between.